Sequencing of this T cell receptor beta chain was carried out in a study of OX40 agonist ivuxolimab in advanced cancers. Regarding the research as a whole: Ivuxolimab was an agonistic, fully human IgG2 monoclonal antibody directed against OX40 (CD134), a costimulatory receptor. Intravenous ivuxolimab was administered to patients every 2 weeks at six dose levels: 0.01, 0.1, 0.3, 1.5, 3 and 10 mg/kg. Of the 52 patients in dose escalation, approximately 20 had hepatocellular carcinoma, some 15 had melanoma, 9 had renal cell carcinoma and 9 had head and neck cancer. In the dose-escalation cohort, 82.7% of patients were male, and the mean age was approximately 60 years with a range of roughly 20 to 80. Patients were allowed to have had prior anti-PD-1, anti-PD-L1 or anti-CTLA-4 therapy, and around 41% of the dose-escalation patients had previously received checkpoint inhibitors. Partial responses occurred in three dose-escalation patients: two with cutaneous melanoma and one with hepatocellular carcinoma. Peripheral TCRbeta sequencing aimed to test whether ivuxolimab altered TCR sequence diversity and caused clonal T-cell expansion. The paper reports the monotherapy dose-escalation portion (N of about 50 patients) of the phase I ivuxolimab trial. General study outcomes and caveats: In the 0.1-3.0 mg/kg groups, partial responders were among the patients with the lowest normalized peripheral clonal expansion, particularly in CD8+ T cells. Low levels of normalized T-cell clonal expansion were also shown by some nonresponding patients. After ivuxolimab, more expanded clones were found on average in CD8+ T cells than in CD4+ T cells. The antigen specificity of the peripheral T cells that underwent clonal expansion was not determined. At doses from 0.1 to 3.0 mg/kg, clonal expansion was seen in both CD4+ and CD8+ blood T cells between baseline and week 6.

A remark on this clone: It lacks a known antigen. Per-base qualities were not stored, and no clone one base away is much larger.

Patients with autoimmune disease history or receiving systemic immunosuppression were excluded from the trial. Peripheral blood for TCR sequencing was drawn from every dose cohort at baseline, at cycle 4 day 1 and at cycle 7 day 1. Samples came from an open-label, multicenter, first-in-human phase I dose-escalation trial of ivuxolimab. Adults with locally advanced or metastatic head and neck squamous cell, hepatocellular, melanoma or renal cell carcinoma were enrolled in the trial. Before TCR sequencing, CD4+ T cells and CD8+ T cells were sorted from peripheral blood as separate populations. Genomic DNA was extracted from sorted cells for sequencing of the TCRbeta CDR3 region. TCRbeta CDR3 regions were sequenced using the immunoSEQ Assay. TCRdb stores this immuneACCESS table with in-frame sequences only. Part of the clones is absent; in the studies checked, under half of the shortfall reflects unresolved V genes, and no reason is known for the rest. Present in this sample are 75,000 to 95,000 clones, around 86% of which were seen just once. The ten largest clones represent roughly 3.1% of the sample.

CDR1 and CDR2 were assigned from the germline V gene as SGHTA and FQGNSA. From the cysteine through the phenylalanine, the CDR3 covers 16 amino acids. Just the 48-base CDR3 DNA is kept, in frame starting at base 1. After removal of 2 bases from V and 4 bases from J, the junction retains 6 bases not matched to a gene. The sequencing used CD4+ or CD8+ T cells sorted from blood, collected in a trial of the OX40 agonist ivuxolimab. The receptor's source is an adult with an advanced solid tumor such as melanoma, head and neck, liver or kidney cancer. The chain is made from TRBV7-2 and TRBJ2-2; TRBD2 agrees with 8 junctional bases. The nucleotide sequence is given as TGTGCCAGCAGCTTAACTCCAAGCGGGGGCACCGGGGAGCTGTTTTTT. This encodes CASSLTPSGGTGELFF. With the rest looked up from the reference TRBV7-2 and TRBJ2-2 genes rather than sequenced, the full variable domain is GAGVSQSPSNKVTEKGKDVELRCDPISGHTALYWYRQSLGQGLEFLIYFQGNSAPDKSGLPSDRFSAERTGGSVSTLTIQRTQQEDSAVYLCASSLTPSGGTGELFFGEGSRLTVL.